Shown below are 24 T cell receptor beta chains from a single sample sequenced in a study of T cell changes during pregnancy in multiple sclerosis. Only in-frame clones appear in the TCRdb table, and some are missing; sequencing was by immunoSEQ multiplex PCR. The table includes over 45,000 clones, approximately 87% detected once. The sample consisted of peripheral blood, taken in the first trimester of pregnancy. Source of these receptors: a female donor in good health, enrolled as a control in a pregnancy study.

The chain employs TRBV21-1 and TRBJ2-7; TRBD2 is the table's D call and was not checked against the DNA. TRBV21-1 is a pseudogene segment. The CDR3 is made up of 17 amino acids. For the CDR3, the DNA is TGTGCCAGCAGGCTGACTAGCGGGAAGATGGGCTCCTACGAGCAGTACTTC. Translating gives CASRLTSGKMGSYEQYF.

The rearrangement links TRBV5-6 to TRBJ1-5, with TRBD1 identical over 8 bases. This CDR3 is 14 amino acids long. V shed 3 bases and J 2 bases; nucleotides not matched to a gene: 1. The germline CDR1 and CDR2 sequences are SGHDT and YYEEEE. The CDR3 coding sequence is TGTGCCAGCAGCTGGGGACAGGGCAATCAGCCCCAGCATTTT. It yields the protein CASSWGQGNQPQHF. Combining the CDR3 with reference TRBV5-6 and TRBJ1-5 gives the whole variable domain DAGVTQSPTHLIKTRGQQVTLRCSPKSGHDTVSWYQQALGQGPQFIFQYYEEEERQRGNFPDRFSGHQFPNYSSELNVNALLLGDSALYLCASSWGQGNQPQHFGDGTRLSIL.

The chain recombines TRBV5-1 with TRBJ2-5; weak D call: TRBD1 (6 bases). Trimming stripped 4 bases from V and 5 bases from J, with 18 bases between. The CDR3 has 15 amino acids. In germline, CDR1 is SGHRS, CDR2 YFSETQ. CDR3 bases: TGCGCCAGCAGCCCCACTACAGGGCGGGCGGAGACCCAGTACTTC. This sequence encodes CASSPTTGRAETQYF.

This sequence joins TRBV5-4 and TRBJ2-3, with 12 bases fitting TRBD2. V dropped 2 bases and J dropped 1; count of bases not matched to a gene: 2. Germline V CDR1 and CDR2: SGHNT, YYREEE (reference sequence). The CDR3 is 16 amino acids. CDR3 nucleotides: TGTGCCAGCAGCTTCGGGACTAGCGGGCGCACAGATACGCAGTATTTT. This translates into CASSFGTSGRTDTQYF.

V gene TRBV19 combines with J gene TRBJ1-3, with D tentatively TRBD1 (5 bases). Trimming stripped 9 bases from V and 2 bases from J, with 11 bases between. The germline V gene encodes CDR1 LNHDA and CDR2 SQIVND (reference sequence). This CDR3 is built from 13 residues. The chain's CDR3 is CASHGGAGNTIYF. CDR3 DNA: TGTGCCAGCCACGGAGGGGCTGGAAACACCATATATTTT.

V is TRBV5-1 and J is TRBJ2-1; D is perhaps TRBD2 (6 bases). In germline, CDR1 is SGHRS, CDR2 YFSETQ. The CDR3 consists of 14 residues. The V end lost 6 bases, the J end lost 7 bases, and 17 bases lay between the germline ends. In DNA, the CDR3 is TGCGCCAGCACCGCCGGGACTCAAGATAATGAGCAGTTCTTC. Encoded protein: CASTAGTQDNEQFF.

The chain carries TRBV5-1 and TRBJ2-5; 8 bases are shared with TRBD2. J gave up 5 bases and V 4 bases, and 19 bases lay outside the gene matches. Germline values: CDR1 SGHRS, CDR2 YFSETQ. The CDR3 spans 18 residues. CDR3 in DNA: TGCGCCAGCAGCCCAAGCGCCGGGACTAGGACACGGGCGGAGACCCAGTACTTC. This encodes CASSPSAGTRTRAETQYF.

For the CDR3, the DNA is TGTGCCAGCAGCCCTCCGGGAGTTAATGAAAAACTGTTTTTT. It specifies CASSPPGVNEKLFF. The chain recombines TRBV7-9 with TRBJ1-4; D uncertain. Germline assignment: CDR1 SEHNR and CDR2 FQNEAQ (reference sequence). The CDR3 extends over 14 amino acids. V was pared by 5 bases and J by 4 bases, with 11 bases between.

As to this clone: An end of the junction differs from the germline gene, which may be a read error. The chain joins TRBV7-7 to TRBJ2-5, with 8 bases that match TRBD1. The length of the CDR3 is 14 residues. From germline, CDR1 is SSHAT and CDR2 FNYEAQ (reference sequence). The CDR3 reads CASSSSTGGETQYF. The CDR3 coding sequence is TGTGCTAGCAGCTCCTCTACAGGGGGAGAGACCCAGTACTTC.

V is TRBV10-3 and J is TRBJ2-5, with TRBD2 matching over 7 bases. V was pared by 7 bases and J by 3 bases, with 8 bases of the junction left unmatched. Germline loops: CDR1 ENHRY, CDR2 SYGVKD. The CDR3 is 14 amino acids. The CDR3 nucleotides are TGTGCCATCATGTCCAGCGGGGCCGAAGAGACCCAGTACTTC. Translating it yields CAIMSSGAEETQYF.

This clone occurred once. This chain uses TRBV5-6 with TRBJ2-3, with D perhaps matching TRBD2 (6 bases). The V and J ends lost 2 bases and 1 base respectively, with 11 bases between them. This CDR3 contains 15 residues. Germline V lookup: CDR1 SGHDT, CDR2 YYEEEE. CDR3 amino acids: CASSFGGWGTDTQYF. The CDR3, as DNA: TGTGCCAGCAGCTTCGGGGGTTGGGGCACAGATACGCAGTATTTT.

The chain joins TRBV7-6 to TRBJ1-3, with 8 bases aligning to TRBD1. The CDR3 has 17 amino acids. CDR1 is SGHVS and CDR2 is FNYEAQ in the germline V gene. J gave up 0 bases and V 5 bases, and 9 bases lay outside the gene matches. CDR3 region: CASSRDRGGFSGNTIYF. The CDR3 region has the DNA TGTGCCAGCAGCCGAGACAGGGGCGGGTTCTCTGGAAACACCATATATTTT.

The chain combines TRBV27 with TRBJ2-3; 10 bases are a match to TRBD2. Germline V gene data show CDR1 as MNHEY and CDR2 as SMNVEV (reference sequence). The ends lost 6 bases at V and 2 bases at J; junction bases unmatched: 8. The CDR3 spans 16 residues. CDR3 sequence: CASSLAGEHNTDTQYF. The CDR3 DNA reads TGTGCCAGCAGCCTAGCGGGAGAGCATAACACAGATACGCAGTATTTT.

V is TRBV18 and J is TRBJ2-5; TRBD1 is a possible D gene (5 bases). CDR3 length: 15 residues. Germline-derived CDR1 and CDR2 are KGHSH and LQKENI. Trimming removed 3 bases at V and 1 base at J, with 12 bases between. Here the CDR3 reads CASSPIRQLQETQYF. DNA of the CDR3: TGTGCCAGCTCACCGATAAGACAGCTCCAAGAGACCCAGTACTTC.

This chain connects TRBV7-9 to TRBJ2-7, with 8 bases aligning to TRBD1. CDR1 and CDR2 (germline): SEHNR, FQNEAQ (reference sequence). The CDR3 sequence is 13 residues long. J lost 5 bases, V lost 5 bases, and 5 bases had no gene match. The DNA for the CDR3 is TGTGCCAGCAGCCTGGACAGGGTCGACGAGCAGTACTTC. Its protein product is CASSLDRVDEQYF.

This rearrangement joins TRBV14 to TRBJ2-3; D might be TRBD1 (5 bases). CDR3 size: 14 residues. V shed 4 bases and J shed 8 bases, with 16 bases lying between them. Per the germline V gene, CDR1 is SGHDN and CDR2 is FVKESK. The CDR3, as DNA: TGTGCCAGCAGCCCATTCCAGGGTGGTAGTACGCAGTATTTT. It yields the protein CASSPFQGGSTQYF.

This clone was detected a few times. This CDR3 is also generated by other DNA sequences in the sample. The V call is TRBV18, the J call TRBJ1-1, with D possibly TRBD1 on 5 matching bases. The length of the CDR3 is 13 residues. CDR1 is KGHSH, CDR2 LQKENI, per germline. V was trimmed by 3 bases and J by 1 base, leaving 6 bases between them. In DNA form, the CDR3 reads TGTGCCAGCTCACCGACAGAGAACACTGAAGCTTTCTTT. Protein product: CASSPTENTEAFF.

The chain links TRBV4-3 to TRBJ2-3; a possible D gene is TRBD2 (6 bases). The ends were cut back, 1 base at V and 4 bases at J, with 9 bases in the middle. The germline V gene has CDR1 LGHNA and CDR2 YSLEER. The CDR3 is 14 residues long. The CDR3 here is CASSQGRGPDTQYF. DNA of the CDR3: TGCGCCAGCAGCCAAGGGCGGGGCCCAGATACGCAGTATTTT.

This chain uses TRBV11-2 with TRBJ2-1; 10 bases align to TRBD2. The germline V gene has CDR1 SGHAT and CDR2 FQNNGV. This CDR3 has 18 amino acids. Trimming at V came to 0 bases and at J to 0 bases, leaving 5 bases not matched to a gene. CDR3 DNA: TGTGCCAGCAGCTTAGAGGCTAGCGGGGGCAGCTCCTACAATGAGCAGTTCTTC. This translates into CASSLEASGGSSYNEQFF.

J is TRBJ1-4 and V is TRBV27, with 10 bases identical to TRBD1. After removal of 5 bases from V and 8 bases from J, the junction contained 11 bases not matched to a gene. This CDR3 spans 16 amino acids. Germline lookup yields CDR1 MNHEY and CDR2 SMNVEV (reference sequence). The CDR3 nucleotides read TGTGCCAGCAGTCCGGGCTTGGGACAGGGGAGAGAAAAACTGTTTTTT. Amino acids: CASSPGLGQGREKLFF.

This rearrangement joins TRBV7-2 to TRBJ2-2, with TRBD2 as a possible D gene (6 bases). In germline, CDR1 is SGHTA, CDR2 FQGNSA. The CDR3 covers 13 residues. Trimming stripped 7 bases from V and 0 bases from J, with 6 bases between. Here the CDR3 DNA reads TGTGCCAGCACGGGGGCGAACACCGGGGAGCTGTTTTTT. Translated, it gives CASTGANTGELFF. Based on the CDR3 plus reference TRBV7-2 and TRBJ2-2, the full variable domain is GAGVSQSPSNKVTEKGKDVELRCDPISGHTALYWYRQSLGQGLEFLIYFQGNSAPDKSGLPSDRFSAERTGGSVSTLTIQRTQQEDSAVYLCASTGANTGELFFGEGSRLTVL.

Concerning this clone: The junction shows a germline mismatch at one end, possibly a read error. The chain employs TRBV5-1 and TRBJ1-1; the D gene is possibly TRBD1 (5 bases). This CDR3 region has 12 residues. Germline values: CDR1 SGHRS, CDR2 YFSETQ. CDR3 in amino acids: CANSLAQGQAFF. For the CDR3, the DNA is TGCGCCAACAGCTTGGCTCAGGGCCAAGCTTTCTTT.

This chain connects TRBV6-4 to TRBJ2-7; 7 bases agree with TRBD1. Germline lookup yields CDR1 MRHNA and CDR2 SNTAGT. The CDR3 extends over 17 amino acids. Germline trimming cut 0 bases from V and 6 bases from J; bases unmatched to any gene: 14. The CDR3 loop reads CASSDSGQQCGPGEQYF. The DNA of the CDR3 is TGTGCCAGCAGTGACTCGGGACAGCAATGTGGGCCAGGCGAGCAGTACTTC.

This chain uses TRBV19 with TRBJ2-7; 7 positions agree with TRBD1. The germline V gene has CDR1 LNHDA and CDR2 SQIVND (reference sequence). V was clipped by 7 bases and J by 4 bases; unmatched bases: 10. The CDR3 covers 14 residues. The CDR3 DNA reads TGTGCCAGTACCCCGGGACAGCAGTTATACGAGCAGTACTTC. Its translation: CASTPGQQLYEQYF.